This T cell receptor beta chain appears in the sequencing data of a study of shared clonotypes between healthy human individuals. Study conclusions and caveats: Researchers found naive subsets generally carried larger estimated richness than memory subsets. Clonotype sharing among the donors was expected to vary with sequencing depth.

A remark on this clone: Its antigen is unknown.

For each subset, genomic DNA was distributed in equal portions over several immunoSEQ plates. Assay used: immunoSEQ multiplex PCR; TCRdb lists only in-frame clones, some missing. The sample comprises some 690,000 clones, less than 95% of which are singletons, and around a third rests with the top ten. The CDR3 runs 16 residues. The V gene lost 5 bases and the J gene lost 2 bases, with 17 bases spanning the gap. Looked up from germline, CDR1 is SGHTA and CDR2 is FQGTGA. The TCR originated in a man between 18 and 35 years old in good health. Some clones in this sample may be carry-over from other donors' samples. The chain combines TRBV7-3 with TRBJ2-3, with a tentative D call TRBD1 (6 bases). Material: memory CD8+ T cells from PBMCs. The subset denotes: CD45RO+ cells pooled with CCR7-negative TemRA cells. CDR3 amino acids: CASSPVGTTPTDTQYF. The CDR3 bases are TGTGCCAGCAGCCCCGTCGGGACAACTCCCACAGATACGCAGTATTTT.